This T cell receptor beta chain appears in the sequencing data of a study of control samples from healthy donors and cancer patients. TCRdb's copy holds only in-frame clones and misses some; the assay was immunoSEQ multiplex PCR. The sample yields about 150,000 clones, more than 90% seen once. Germline CDR1 and CDR2: SGHTA and FQGNSA. This CDR3 has 15 residues. The V end lost 5 bases, the J end lost 1 base, and 11 bases lay between the germline ends. Sequencing input: blood. The TCR sequence derives from a man aged 30 to 39 in good health. The J gene is TRBJ2-2, the V gene TRBV7-2; no firm D call. The CDR3 sequence: CASSHRLRNTGELFF. CDR3 DNA sequence: TGTGCCAGCAGCCACCGACTCCGGAACACCGGGGAGCTGTTTTTT. The full variable domain, rest sourced from reference TRBV7-2 and TRBJ2-2, is GAGVSQSPSNKVTEKGKDVELRCDPISGHTALYWYRQSLGQGLEFLIYFQGNSAPDKSGLPSDRFSAERTGGSVSTLTIQRTQQEDSAVYLCASSHRLRNTGELFFGEGSRLTVL.